The sequence of this TCR beta chain was determined in a study of T cell repertoires in cytomegalovirus infection (dated 2019 in TCRdb). Concerning the study at large: Donor HLA type was relevant to the analysis, as public TCR beta signatures indicated carriage of CMV infection together with the matching HLA type.

Overall study outcomes, separate from this receptor: Cumulative frequency of public TCR beta family members discriminated carriers of CMV infection plus the relevant HLA type in this cohort and an independent 352-donor cohort. The ex vivo response was dominated by HLA-C-restricted CMV-specific TCR beta clonotypes, which also provided the single most frequent clonotype in two of eight donors.

Instrument used: Illumina HiSeq 1500. TCRdb applied fastp at Q25 and MiXCR to the public reads, then kept only in-frame beta chains. Rows matching on CDR3 protein sequence are summarized as one entry with the most common DNA and genes. Recorded for this sample are about 530,000 distinct CDR3 sequences; about 30% of them occurred a single time. Jointly, the top ten make up 13% of the sample. At the junction V is shortened by 7 bases and J by 6 bases; bases outside the gene matches: 7. There are 15 amino acids in the CDR3, from cysteine to phenylalanine inclusive. Just the 45-base CDR3 DNA is kept, in frame starting at base 1. CDR1 is given as SGHVS and CDR2 as FQNEAQ, both from the germline V gene. This clonotype was detected a few times. Its antigen is not yet known. It has no much larger one-base neighbor in the sample; base qualities were not kept.

The sample comprised PBMCs. The chain was built from TRBV7-8 and TRBJ2-5, and TRBD2 matches 14 of the central bases. The clonotype was recovered from a human donor in good health (CMV status not recorded). Some clones in this sample may be carry-over from other donors' samples. The sequence in DNA is TGTGCCAGCACTGGAGGGACTAGCGGGAGAAAGACCCAGTACTTC. Its product reads: CASTGGTSGRKTQYF.